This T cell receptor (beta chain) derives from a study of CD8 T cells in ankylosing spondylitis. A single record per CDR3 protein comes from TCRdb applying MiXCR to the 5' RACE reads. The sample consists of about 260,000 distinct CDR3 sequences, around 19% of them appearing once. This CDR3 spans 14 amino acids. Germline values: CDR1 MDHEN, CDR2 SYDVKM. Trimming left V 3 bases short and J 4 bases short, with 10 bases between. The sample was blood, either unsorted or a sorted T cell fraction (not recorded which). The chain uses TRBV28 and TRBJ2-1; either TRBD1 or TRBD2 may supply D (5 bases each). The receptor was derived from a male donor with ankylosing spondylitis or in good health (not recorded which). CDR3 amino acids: CASSFRDLYNEQFF. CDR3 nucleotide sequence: TGTGCCAGCAGTTTCCGGGACCTTTACAATGAGCAGTTCTTC.